This T cell receptor (beta chain) derives from a study of post-analysis software for immune sequencing data. Study at large: In terms of disease course, relapsing-remitting, secondary progressive and progressive-relapsing multiple sclerosis were included. Study-level findings and limits: Among multiple sclerosis patients, normalized Chao1 diversity was significantly below that of controls. Five or six TRBV segments were significantly more frequent in patients than in controls. TRBV5-6, TRBV5-1 and TRBV20-1 were among these segments. Samples sharing a preparation batch grouped tightly together when assessed by F measure.

Looked up from germline, CDR1 is SGDLS and CDR2 is YYNGEE. The length of the CDR3 is 14 residues. V was clipped by 5 bases and J by 6 bases, with 16 bases between them. The TCR beta cDNA libraries contained unique molecular identifiers. Input of about 0.85 to 10 million T cells yielded approximately 500,000 cDNA molecules. TCRdb re-called the PCR reads with MiXCR, one entry per CDR3 protein. The sample comprises about 760,000 distinct CDR3 sequences, 30% of which are singletons, and 0.56% rests with the top ten. This clonotype has a handful of counts. The antigen is not known. The sequence derives from a girl aged 10-17 years with multiple sclerosis. The chain recombines TRBV9 with TRBJ2-3, with TRBD1 as a possible D gene (6 bases). Sample: blood. CDR3: CASSGGHRSDTQYF. The CDR3 nucleotides are TGTGCCAGCAGTGGGGGACATAGGTCCGATACGCAGTATTTT.